These T cell receptor beta chains were read from a single sample in a study of shared clonotypes between healthy human individuals. The protocol was immunoSEQ multiplex PCR, while the TCRdb copy is restricted to in-frame clones and leaves out a portion. The sample has hundreds of thousands of clones; approximately 92% are singletons. Material: naive CD8+ T cells sorted from blood. The receptors here all came from a man younger than 40 in good health. The CDR3 runs from the conserved cysteine through the conserved F or W. Not every row has a clone size; where given, it reads once, few, many or a size class.

j_call clone_size v_call cdr3_aa
TRBJ2-5 NA TRBV7-9 CASRRTEGGGRETQYF
TRBJ2-7 NA TRBV27 CATRQGASYEQYF
TRBJ2-7 NA TRBV6-5 CASSYSQGFSEQYF
TRBJ2-1 NA TRBV7-8 CASSPLAGAGNEQFF
TRBJ2-1 NA TRBV29-1 CSVEVAGGGYEQFF
TRBJ2-2 NA TRBV2 CVKGAGGPSTGELFF
TRBJ2-1 once TRBV7-9 CASSLGQGDNEQFF
TRBJ1-1 NA TRBV7-2 CASSLDWANTEAFF
TRBJ2-2 NA TRBV2 CASSGQINTGELFF
TRBJ2-3 NA TRBV10-3 CAISEFPGTGGFRESTDTQYF
TRBJ2-5 NA TRBV28 CASSYSGGQETQYF
TRBJ2-3 NA TRBV6-1 CASSEKGGTATDTQYF
TRBJ2-7 NA TRBV5-1 CASSLALGLSHEQYF
TRBJ2-3 once TRBV27 CASGLLAATDTQYF
TRBJ2-2 NA TRBV6-5 CASSQRGELFF
TRBJ2-7 NA TRBV13 CASSLKVSGVDEQYF
TRBJ2-6 once TRBV5-1 CASTLVGTGANVLTF
TRBJ2-1 NA TRBV29-1 CSGKQGSSYNEQFF
TRBJ1-2 NA TRBV5-4 CASSLGGTGTFYGYTF
TRBJ1-5 NA TRBV5-8 CASSLVGGWNQPQHF
TRBJ2-3 NA TRBV5-1 CASSPSSGTSTDTQYF
TRBJ2-7 NA TRBV27 CASRLTGTLTYEQYF
TRBJ2-1 NA TRBV7-9 CASSRPPHGEQFF
TRBJ1-1 NA TRBV27 CASMRGGTEAFF
TRBJ2-5 NA TRBV7-9 CASRGLGETQYF
TRBJ2-7 NA TRBV7-8 CASSRELGTSGSYEQYF
TRBJ2-2 NA TRBV28 CASAIGTGTGELFF
TRBJ2-5 NA TRBV6-5 CASRSLAGPQETQYF
TRBJ2-3 NA TRBV4-3 CASSQDSQGYTDTQYF
TRBJ1-5 NA TRBV15 CATSRDREQPQHF
TRBJ1-2 NA TRBV29-1 CSVEDRGYGYTF
TRBJ2-3 NA TRBV27 CASCTGTSGGPTDTQYF
TRBJ2-1 NA TRBV4-1 CASSQDFSWGNEQFF
TRBJ2-5 NA TRBV9 CASSGGLAGNQETQYF
TRBJ2-7 NA TRBV7-4 CASSLEGDRGPYEQYF
TRBJ2-7 NA TRBV5-1 CASSLATVSYEQYF
TRBJ2-1 NA TRBV5-4 CASSLIGFDEQFF
TRBJ1-1 NA TRBV6-5 CASCLCWGVTEAFF
TRBJ2-7 NA TRBV29-1 CSVEDLAYEQYF
TRBJ1-2 NA TRBV27 CASSLSIGVNYGYTF
TRBJ1-4 once TRBV4-2 CASSQDNVYRTGDEKLFF
TRBJ2-3 NA TRBV28 CASSLLAGSTDTQYF